The 6 T cell receptor beta chains presented below share a single source sample, sequenced in a study of CD8 T cells in ankylosing spondylitis. MiXCR was run by TCRdb on the 5' RACE reads, yielding one entry per CDR3 protein. The profile shows tens of thousands of distinct CDR3 sequences, about 5.4% of them singletons. The sample consisted of blood, either unsorted or a sorted T cell fraction (not recorded which). The receptors were sampled from a male donor with ankylosing spondylitis or in good health (not recorded which).

This clonotype was counted many times. The rearrangement links TRBV12-5 to TRBJ1-3; perhaps TRBD1 as D (6 bases). CDR1 LGHNT and CDR2 FRNRAP come from the germline V gene. The CDR3 totals 17 residues. With 0 bases removed from V and 4 bases from J, the gap between germline ends came to 16 bases. The CDR3 region is CASGLVVQGTLGNTIYF. CDR3 DNA: TGTGCTAGTGGTTTGGTTGTACAGGGAACGCTCGGAAACACCATATATTTT. Together with reference TRBV12-5 and TRBJ1-3, the CDR3 gives the full variable domain: DARVTQTPRHKVTEMGQEVTMRCQPILGHNTVFWYRQTMMQGLELLAYFRNRAPLDDSGMPKDRFSAEMPDATLATLKIQPSEPRDSAVYFCASGLVVQGTLGNTIYFGEGSWLTVV.

This clonotype was observed many times. This sequence joins TRBV7-6 and TRBJ2-1; 7 bases agree with TRBD1. In germline, CDR1 is SGHVS, CDR2 FNYEAQ. CDR3 length equals 14 residues. V shed 5 bases and J 6 bases; nucleotides not matched to a gene: 7. The CDR3 protein is CASSPTGNINEQFF. CDR3 bases: TGTGCCAGCAGCCCGACAGGGAATATCAATGAGCAGTTCTTC.

This clonotype was recorded at least ten times. This chain joins TRBV12-3 or TRBV12-4 and TRBJ2-7; D ambiguous. The V end was cut by 5 bases, the J end by 5 bases, with 10 bases between. CDR3 length: 12 residues. The CDR3 bases are TGTGCCAGCAGTCTTCTGAGCCACGAGCAGTACTTC. Encoded protein: CASSLLSHEQYF.

This clonotype was counted many times. J is TRBJ1-5 and V is TRBV4-2, with a tentative D call TRBD1 (5 bases). Germline values: CDR1 LGHNA, CDR2 YNFKEQ. V lost 5 bases to trimming and J lost 5 bases, with 10 bases between them. This CDR3 contains 13 residues. The CDR3: CASSGRGDQPQHF. CDR3 in DNA: TGTGCCAGCAGCGGGCGGGGGGATCAGCCCCAGCATTTT.

The table lists this clonotype with many counts. V gene TRBV14 combines with J gene TRBJ2-7; D is undetermined. The CDR3 is 11 amino acids. V was cut by 3 bases and J by 5 bases, with 5 bases left in between. CDR1 is SGHDN and CDR2 is FVKESK in the germline V gene. CDR3 region: CASSQFNEQYF. The CDR3 nucleotides read TGTGCCAGCAGCCAGTTTAACGAGCAGTACTTC.

This clonotype turned up a few times. V and J are TRBV5-1 and TRBJ1-5; unclear D gene. V gave up 4 bases and J gave up 6 bases, with 14 bases separating them. Germline V CDR1 and CDR2: SGHRS, YFSETQ. CDR3 size: 14 residues. The CDR3 coding sequence is TGCGCCAGCAGCATGGATGGTGGCGGTCAGCCCCAGCATTTT. Translation: CASSMDGGGQPQHF.